This TCR beta chain appears in the sequencing data of a study of T cells in Graves' hyperthyroidism and ophthalmopathy. The overall study: Prior to any treatment, at the point of initial diagnosis, peripheral blood was collected. Study-level findings and limits: A 13 V-J model separated ophthalmopathy from stable hyperthyroidism.

TCR beta CDR3 regions were amplified from RNA. RT-PCR in the first round (using the HTBI primer set) targeted the TCR CDR3. TCRdb re-derived calls from the multiplex PCR reads in MiXCR, one entry per CDR3 protein. The repertoire has 500,000 to 650,000 distinct CDR3 sequences, just under 20% of them found once; the top ten carry less than 55%. This clonotype has more than one count but fewer than ten. Its antigen is currently unknown. CDR1 is SGDLS, CDR2 YYNGEE, per germline. The CDR3 extends over 15 amino acids. V shed 0 bases, J shed 7 bases, and the junction held 5 bases outside the gene matches. Exclusion criteria comprised uncontrolled infection, other autoimmune disease, pregnancy or lactation. Diagnoses used clinical symptoms, serum thyroxine and TRAb, thyroid ultrasound and orbital computed tomography.

The clonotype originates from a man aged 35-49 years with Graves' ophthalmopathy. The sample taken for sequencing was blood. This chain uses TRBV9 with TRBJ2-5, with TRBD2 identical over 11 bases. The CDR3 loop reads CASSVGSGGAGTQYF. The CDR3 bases are TGTGCCAGCAGCGTAGGTAGCGGGGGGGCTGGGACCCAGTACTTC.